The subject of this entry is one TCR beta chain. The target antigen is unknown. This record comes from a study of response to subunit inactivated influenza vaccine. Study-wide points: That few new T cells are recruited by each seasonal influenza vaccination was the authors' suggestion.

TCRdb re-derived calls from the RT-PCR reads in MiXCR, one entry per CDR3 protein. This sample has 400,000 to 650,000 distinct CDR3 sequences, with less than 7.5% found just once. The receptor comes from a man between 45 and 75 years old who received an inactivated influenza vaccine. This specimen was PBMCs from blood, taken roughly 24 months after vaccination.

DNA of the CDR3: TGTGCCAGCAGCTTAGGTGGCGGACAGGGATCACCCCTCCACTTT. Protein: CASSLGGGQGSPLHF. V gene TRBV7-2 combines with J gene TRBJ1-6, with TRBD1 matching over 8 bases. This CDR3 is 15 amino acids long. V lost 1 base and J lost 10; bases outside the gene matches: 6. CDR1 and CDR2 from the germline V gene are SGHTA and FQGNSA. The whole variable domain, filled in from reference TRBV7-2 and TRBJ1-6, reads GAGVSQSPSNKVTEKGKDVELRCDPISGHTALYWYRQSLGQGLEFLIYFQGNSAPDKSGLPSDRFSAERTGGSVSTLTIQRTQQEDSAVYLCASSLGGGQGSPLHFGNGTRLTVT.